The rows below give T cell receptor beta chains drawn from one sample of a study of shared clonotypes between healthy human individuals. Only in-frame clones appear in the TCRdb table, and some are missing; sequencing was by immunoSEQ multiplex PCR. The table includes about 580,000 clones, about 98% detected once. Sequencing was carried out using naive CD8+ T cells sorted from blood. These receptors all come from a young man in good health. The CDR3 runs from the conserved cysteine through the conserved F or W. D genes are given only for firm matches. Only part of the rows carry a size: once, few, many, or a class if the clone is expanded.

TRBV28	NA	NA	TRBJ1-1	TGTGCCAGCAGTTTTGGGGGATGGGATGAAGCTTTCTTT	CASSFGGWDEAFF
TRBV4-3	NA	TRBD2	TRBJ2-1	TGCGCCAGCAGCCAAGACCTAGCGGGAGAATCGGTTTACAATGAGCAGTTCTTC	CASSQDLAGESVYNEQFF
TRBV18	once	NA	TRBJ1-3	TGTGCCAGCTCACCACGGCCGGGGACTGGAAACACCATATATTTT	CASSPRPGTGNTIYF
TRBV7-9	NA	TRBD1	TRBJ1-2	TGTGCCAGCGGTTGGACAGGGATTGGTGGCTACACCTTC	CASGWTGIGGYTF
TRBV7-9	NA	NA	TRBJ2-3	TGTGCCAGCAAAGACGGGGGCACAGATACGCAGTATTTT	CASKDGGTDTQYF
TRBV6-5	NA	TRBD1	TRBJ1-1	TGTGCCAGCAGTCCCGGACAGGGGAACACTGAAGCTTTCTTT	CASSPGQGNTEAFF
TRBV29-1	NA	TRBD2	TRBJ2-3	TGCAGCGTTGAAGAGACTAGCGGGAGTGAAGATACGCAGTATTTT	CSVEETSGSEDTQYF
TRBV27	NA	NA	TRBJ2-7	TGTGCCAGCAGTCTCCAAACGGAGGGCTACGAGCAGTACTTC	CASSLQTEGYEQYF
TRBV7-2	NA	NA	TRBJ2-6	TGTGCCAGCAGCTTACAGGGGCAGCTACCTGGGGCCAACGTCCTGACTTTC	CASSLQGQLPGANVLTF
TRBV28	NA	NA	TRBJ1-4	TGTGCCAGCACTCAGGGAAACGAAAAACTGTTTTTT	CASTQGNEKLFF